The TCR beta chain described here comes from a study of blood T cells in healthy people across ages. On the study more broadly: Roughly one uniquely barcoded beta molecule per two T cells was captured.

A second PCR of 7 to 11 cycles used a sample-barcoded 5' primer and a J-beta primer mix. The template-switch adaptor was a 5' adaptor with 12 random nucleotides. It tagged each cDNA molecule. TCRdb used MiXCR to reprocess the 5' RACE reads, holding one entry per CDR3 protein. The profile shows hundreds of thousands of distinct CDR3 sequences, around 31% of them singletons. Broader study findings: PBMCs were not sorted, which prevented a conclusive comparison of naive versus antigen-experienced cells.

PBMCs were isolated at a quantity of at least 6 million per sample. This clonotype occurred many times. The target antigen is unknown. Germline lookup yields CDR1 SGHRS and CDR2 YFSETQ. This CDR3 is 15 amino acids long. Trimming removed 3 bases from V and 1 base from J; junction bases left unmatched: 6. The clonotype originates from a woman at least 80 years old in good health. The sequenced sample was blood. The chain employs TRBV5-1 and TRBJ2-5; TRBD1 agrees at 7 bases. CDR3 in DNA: TGCGCCAGCAGCTCGACAGGGAGACCCCAAGAGACCCAGTACTTC. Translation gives CASSSTGRPQETQYF.